This TCR beta chain was found in a study of OX40 agonist ivuxolimab in advanced cancers. Some clones are missing from TCRdb's copy, which holds only in-frame ones; the method was immunoSEQ multiplex PCR. The sample lists tens of thousands of clones; roughly 82% were seen once. The CDR3 spans 17 residues. V shed 4 bases and J 0 bases; nucleotides not matched to a gene: 10. Germline V gene lookup returns CDR1 SGDLS and CDR2 YYNGEE. The clonotype originates from an adult with an advanced solid tumor such as melanoma, head and neck, liver or kidney cancer. V and J are TRBV9 and TRBJ1-3; 7 nucleotides line up with TRBD1. Source: CD4+ or CD8+ T cells sorted from blood, taken in a trial of the OX40 agonist ivuxolimab. CDR3 DNA sequence: TGTGCCAGCAGCTTCCGGACAGGAACTGTCTCTGGAAACACCATATATTTT. Protein: CASSFRTGTVSGNTIYF.